This section outlines one T cell receptor (beta chain) sequence together with its context. Assay used: immunoSEQ multiplex PCR; TCRdb lists only in-frame clones, some missing. The table lists 200,000 to 300,000 clones, just under 85% of them singletons. V lost 4 bases, J lost 5 bases, and 14 bases lay in between. Germline V gives CDR1 MNHEY, CDR2 SVGAGI. This CDR3 is built from 14 residues. The data are from a study of blood T cell repertoires in COVID-19. Material for sequencing was peripheral blood. This chain links TRBV6-5 with TRBJ1-1; D is uncertain. The TCR was taken from a woman aged 55-69 years with active or convalescent COVID-19. In DNA form, the CDR3 reads TGTGCCAGCAGTTCAACCGGCTACGGGACTGAAGCTTTCTTT. Translation gives CASSSTGYGTEAFF.